Sequencing of this TCR beta chain was carried out in a study of T cell changes during pregnancy in multiple sclerosis. Germline V gene data show CDR1 as GTSNPN and CDR2 as SVGIG (reference sequence). CDR3 size: 14 residues. V was pared by 4 bases and J by 4 bases, with 13 bases between. Repertoires were generated with immunoSEQ multiplex PCR, while TCRdb's copy carries only in-frame clones and drops some. The sample carries 40,000 to 50,000 clones, 90% recorded once. The origin of this receptor is a female donor with multiple sclerosis, enrolled in a pregnancy study. The sequencing used CD8+ T cells from peripheral blood mononuclear cells, collected in the first trimester of pregnancy. J is TRBJ2-2 and V is TRBV30; possibly TRBD2 for D (7 bases). In DNA form, the CDR3 reads TGTGCCTGGAATTGGGGGGGCGGCACCGGGGAGCTGTTTTTT. It codes for CAWNWGGGTGELFF. The whole variable domain, remainder taken from reference TRBV30 and TRBJ2-2, is SQTIHQWPATLVQPVGSPLSLECTVEGTSNPNLYWYRQAAGRGLQLLFYSVGIGQISSEVPQNLSASRPQDRQFILSSKKLLLSDSGFYLCAWNWGGGTGELFFGEGSRLTVL.